One and the same sample provided the 32 T cell receptor beta chains below, sequenced in a study of naive and memory T cell subsets. Their antigen targets remain unknown. Points from the study as a whole: Naive repertoires, especially CD8, held a few larger clonotypes, possibly memory cells re-expressing CD45RA.

Both TRBC1 and TRBC2 were covered by a beta constant-region primer of two equimolar oligonucleotides. Four rounds of PCR amplified the ligated cDNA using nested alpha and beta constant-region primers plus SP2. MiXCR, applied by TCRdb to the UMI-ligation and nested PCR reads, yields one record per CDR3 protein. The table has 98,000 or so distinct CDR3 sequences, about 14% seen once; the top ten hold roughly 3.1%. The sample taken for sequencing was naive CD8+ T cells from blood. All receptors derive from a human donor in good health.

This clonotype came up a few times. The rearrangement uses TRBV27 and TRBJ1-6, with D possibly being TRBD1 (5 bases). Trimming took 5 bases from V and 4 from J, leaving 12 bases between them. CDR3 length: 15 amino acids. Germline V gene data show CDR1 as MNHEY and CDR2 as SMNVEV (reference sequence). The chain's CDR3 is CASSLQGGYNSPLHF. DNA of the CDR3: TGTGCCAGCAGTCTGCAGGGAGGGTATAATTCACCCCTCCACTTT.

CDR3 coding DNA: TGTGCCAGCAGATCACAGGGGGCGGACACTGAAGCTTTCTTT. It specifies CASRSQGADTEAFF. The chain combines TRBV7-9 with TRBJ1-1; 9 bases align to TRBD1. The ends lost 6 bases at V and 3 bases at J; junction bases unmatched: 5. CDR1 is SEHNR and CDR2 is FQNEAQ in the germline V gene (reference sequence). This CDR3 has 14 amino acids.

This clonotype appeared a few times. The chain uses TRBV5-1 and TRBJ2-7; TRBD1 might be the D (6 bases). The CDR3 extends over 13 amino acids. Germline V lookup: CDR1 SGHRS, CDR2 YFSETQ. Deletions cut 0 bases from V and 5 bases from J, with 9 bases between. This chain's CDR3 is CASSLGKGDEQYF. The CDR3 region has the DNA TGCGCCAGCAGCTTGGGGAAGGGGGACGAGCAGTACTTC.

CDR3 loop: CASSSYQNYNEQFF. CDR3 coding DNA: TGTGCCAGCAGCTCTTATCAGAACTACAATGAGCAGTTCTTC. The chain joins TRBV11-2 to TRBJ2-1; D remains ambiguous. The CDR3 sequence is 14 residues long. The V and J ends lost 4 bases and 3 bases respectively, with 10 bases between them. Germline V CDR1 and CDR2: SGHAT, FQNNGV.

There are a few counts of this clonotype. This chain links TRBV12-3 or TRBV12-4 with TRBJ1-1; no definite D call. The CDR3 is 13 amino acids. The V and J ends lost 6 bases and 1 base respectively, with 9 bases between them. CDR3 region: CASREDENTEAFF. The CDR3 DNA reads TGTGCCAGCAGAGAGGACGAGAACACTGAAGCTTTCTTT.

The V call is TRBV6-6, the J call TRBJ1-5, with D perhaps TRBD1 (6 bases). With 2 bases removed from V and 7 bases from J, the gap between germline ends came to 12 bases. From germline, CDR1 is MNHNY and CDR2 SVGAGI (reference sequence). The CDR3 has 14 amino acids. This CDR3 reads CASSYPSGEQPQHF. Written as DNA, the CDR3 is TGTGCCAGCAGTTACCCATCAGGGGAACAGCCCCAGCATTTT.

This chain links TRBV10-3 with TRBJ2-5, with 12 bases matching TRBD2. With V trimmed by 3 bases and J by 4 bases, 12 bases remained unmatched. The CDR3 spans 18 residues. Germline CDR1 reads ENHRY; CDR2 reads SYGVKD. CDR3 bases: TGTGCCATCAGTGAAGGACTAGCGGGGACCCTCGGGGCAGAGACCCAGTACTTC. Protein product: CAISEGLAGTLGAETQYF.

Many counts were recorded for this clonotype. The chain employs TRBV19 and TRBJ1-5; maybe TRBD1 (5 bases). The V end lost 1 base, the J end lost 1 base, and 14 bases lay between the germline ends. The CDR3 runs to 17 residues. Germline V CDR1 and CDR2: LNHDA, SQIVND (reference sequence). This CDR3 reads CASSIGAGDFSNQPQHF. Here the CDR3 DNA reads TGTGCCAGTAGTATAGGGGCGGGGGATTTCAGCAATCAGCCCCAGCATTTT.

This clonotype was seen more than once but under ten times. The chain employs TRBV9 and TRBJ2-5, with D possibly TRBD1 on 5 matching bases. Trimming shortened V by 3 bases and J by 4 bases, and 10 bases separated the two germline ends. Germline assignment: CDR1 SGDLS and CDR2 YYNGEE. CDR3 length equals 13 residues. In nucleotides, the CDR3 is TGTGCCAGCAGCGGGACACCGTTAGAGACCCAGTACTTC. Its protein product is CASSGTPLETQYF.

This clonotype turned up a few times. The chain couples TRBV2 to TRBJ1-5; TRBD1 aligns across 7 bases. Germline CDR1 SNHLY, CDR2 FYNNEI. The CDR3 contains 14 residues. Losses at the gene ends were 4 bases for V and 4 bases for J; bases not matched to a gene: 4. The CDR3, as DNA: TGTGCCAGCAGTGCGGGACAGCAAAATCAGCCCCAGCATTTT. Protein: CASSAGQQNQPQHF.

This clonotype was detected only a few times. The V gene is TRBV12-3 or TRBV12-4, the J gene TRBJ2-1, with a weak D call TRBD2 (7 bases). The CDR3 extends over 16 amino acids. With 3 bases removed from V and 2 bases from J, the gap between germline ends came to 14 bases. This CDR3 is CASSFGGGGPYNEQFF. The CDR3 region has the DNA TGTGCCAGCAGTTTTGGGGGCGGGGGCCCCTACAATGAGCAGTTCTTC.

V is TRBV20-1 and J is TRBJ2-7; possibly TRBD1 for D (6 bases). The CDR3 covers 14 residues. Germline CDR1 is DFQATT and CDR2 is SNEGSKA (reference sequence). Trimming cost V 4 bases and J 4 bases, with 17 bases left between them. The CDR3 spells CSATGQTPDYEQYF. In DNA form, the CDR3 reads TGCAGTGCTACAGGACAGACCCCCGATTACGAGCAGTACTTC.

The count of this clonotype is one. The V and J genes are TRBV12-5 and TRBJ2-3; 7 positions match TRBD2. V lost 3 bases, J lost 3 bases, and 0 bases stayed unmatched. The CDR3 has 13 residues. Germline assignment: CDR1 LGHNT and CDR2 FRNRAP. CDR3 coding DNA: TGTGCTAGTGGTTTCGGGGGGACAGATACGCAGTATTTT. Protein sequence: CASGFGGTDTQYF.

The chain uses TRBV28 and TRBJ2-2, with 7 bases aligning to TRBD1. The CDR3 has 14 residues. J was trimmed by 6 bases and V by 6 bases; bases with no gene match: 7. Germline assignment: CDR1 MDHEN and CDR2 SYDVKM. Written as DNA, the CDR3 is TGTGCCAGCAGCCTGACAGGGACCGCCGGGGAGCTGTTTTTT. It yields the protein CASSLTGTAGELFF.

This clonotype has just a few counts. The chain joins TRBV27 to TRBJ2-7; D is perhaps TRBD1 (6 bases). Trimming cost V 8 bases and J 4 bases, with 12 bases left between them. Germline V gene sequence: CDR1 MNHEY, CDR2 SMNVEV (reference sequence). This CDR3 is built from 12 residues. CDR3 sequence: CASQGQQYEQYF. The CDR3 nucleotides read TGTGCCAGCCAGGGGCAACAATACGAGCAGTACTTC.

The CDR3, as DNA: TGTGCCAGCAGCCAAAACAACTATGGCTACACCTTC. Its protein is CASSQNNYGYTF. The gene calls are TRBV5-6 and TRBJ1-2, with D hard to call. Germline values: CDR1 SGHDT, CDR2 YYEEEE. Trimming left V 4 bases short and J 2 bases short, with 6 bases between. CDR3 length equals 12 residues.

This clonotype has at least ten counts. The chain employs TRBV20-1 and TRBJ2-3; 7 nucleotides match TRBD2. There are 13 residues in the CDR3. V lost 3 bases and J lost 3; bases outside the gene matches: 3. The germline gives CDR1 DFQATT, CDR2 SNEGSKA (reference sequence). The CDR3 is CSARLAATDTQYF. CDR3 nucleotide sequence: TGCAGTGCTAGGCTAGCGGCGACAGATACGCAGTATTTT.

At least ten counts were recorded for this clonotype. The V call is TRBV4-3, the J call TRBJ2-1; D is unresolved. Trimming cost V 1 base and J 8 bases, with 9 bases left between them. CDR3 size: 13 residues. The germline V gene encodes CDR1 LGHNA and CDR2 YSLEER. CDR3 amino acids: CASSQAEVYEQFF. The CDR3 DNA is TGCGCCAGCAGCCAAGCAGAGGTCTATGAGCAGTTCTTC.

V is TRBV6-2 or TRBV6-3 and J is TRBJ2-2, with D possibly being TRBD2 (5 bases). There are 16 residues in the CDR3. Germline V lookup: CDR1 MNHEY, CDR2 SVGEGT. Trimming pared 5 bases from V and 5 bases from J, leaving 18 bases between. The CDR3 reads CASSDLTTGSTGELFF. In DNA form, the CDR3 reads TGTGCCAGCAGTGACCTGACTACCGGCAGTACCGGGGAGCTGTTTTTT.

The chain employs TRBV19 and TRBJ2-1, with 12 positions matching TRBD2. V gave up 2 bases and J gave up 0 bases; unmatched junction bases: 2. CDR1 is LNHDA, CDR2 SQIVND, per germline (reference sequence). The CDR3 has 17 residues. DNA for the CDR3: TGTGCCAGTAGTATAACTAGCGGGAGGCACTCCTACAATGAGCAGTTCTTC. Translated, it gives CASSITSGRHSYNEQFF.

This clonotype was recorded many times. This chain uses TRBV27 with TRBJ2-3, with D unresolved. Per the germline V gene, CDR1 is MNHEY and CDR2 is SMNVEV (reference sequence). V lost 6 bases, J lost 5 bases, and 6 bases lay in between. This CDR3 comprises 11 residues. CDR3 sequence (DNA): TGTGCCAGCAGCTCCCTAGATACGCAGTATTTT. Amino acid sequence: CASSSLDTQYF.

This rearrangement joins TRBV7-8 to TRBJ2-2; 9 bases match TRBD2. This CDR3 comprises 16 residues. V dropped 1 base and J dropped 2; count of bases not matched to a gene: 2. Germline lookup yields CDR1 SGHVS and CDR2 FQNEAQ. CDR3 amino acids: CASSLGLAENTGELFF. DNA for the CDR3: TGTGCCAGCAGCTTAGGACTAGCGGAAAACACCGGGGAGCTGTTTTTT. Variable domain in full (rest from reference TRBV7-8 and TRBJ2-2): GAGVSQSPRYKVAKRGQDVALRCDPISGHVSLFWYQQALGQGPEFLTYFQNEAQLDKSGLPSDRFFAERPEGSVSTLKIQRTQQEDSAVYLCASSLGLAENTGELFFGEGSRLTVL.

This clonotype occurred many times. V and J are TRBV4-3 and TRBJ2-7; a possible D gene is TRBD2 (6 bases). Germline CDR1 is LGHNA and CDR2 is YSLEER. The V and J ends lost 1 base and 3 bases respectively, with 13 bases between them. This CDR3 comprises 15 residues. The CDR3, as DNA: TGCGCCAGCAGCCAAGGTTCCGGGAGTGGCTACGAGCAGTACTTC. Its translation is CASSQGSGSGYEQYF.

Only a few counts were recorded for this clonotype. The chain is built from TRBV25-1 and TRBJ2-2; D is possibly TRBD2 (5 bases). The CDR3 runs 12 residues. Trimming shortened V by 6 bases and J by 6 bases, and 8 bases separated the two germline ends. The germline gives CDR1 MGHDK, CDR2 SYGVNS. The CDR3 region is CASRPGSGELFF. DNA for the CDR3: TGTGCCAGCAGACCGGGATCCGGGGAGCTGTTTTTT.

This clonotype was detected a few times. This chain links TRBV28 with TRBJ2-7; 8 bases are a match to TRBD2. V lost 6 bases, J lost 5 bases, and 15 bases stayed unmatched. The CDR3 covers 16 residues. CDR1 is MDHEN, CDR2 SYDVKM, per germline. The CDR3 region is CASRGLPGLDLHEQYF. The CDR3, as DNA: TGTGCCAGCAGGGGGTTACCGGGACTAGACCTCCACGAGCAGTACTTC. Supplemented by reference TRBV28 and TRBJ2-7, the full variable domain reads DVKVTQSSRYLVKRTGEKVFLECVQDMDHENMFWYRQDPGLGLRLIYFSYDVKMKEKGDIPEGYSVSREKKERFSLILESASTNQTSMYLCASRGLPGLDLHEQYFGPGTRLTVT.

The chain couples TRBV11-2 to TRBJ1-2; unclear D gene. V lost 5 bases and J lost 0, with 10 bases in between. The CDR3 is 14 residues long. Germline values: CDR1 SGHAT, CDR2 FQNNGV. The CDR3 DNA sequence: TGTGCCAGCAGCGCCCTATTAGCTAACTATGGCTACACCTTC. This gives the protein CASSALLANYGYTF. The full variable domain, rest sourced from reference TRBV11-2 and TRBJ1-2, is EAGVAQSPRYKIIEKRQSVAFWCNPISGHATLYWYQQILGQGPKLLIQFQNNGVVDDSQLPKDRFSAERLKGVDSTLKIQPAKLEDSAVYLCASSALLANYGYTFGSGTRLTVV.

This clonotype was observed a single time. This chain uses TRBV6-6 with TRBJ2-7, with TRBD2 matching over 11 bases. Unmatched junction bases numbered 3, after V lost 5 bases and J lost 0 bases. Looked up from germline, CDR1 is MNHNY and CDR2 is SVGAGI (reference sequence). The CDR3 contains 15 residues. This CDR3 is CASSLTSGSSYEQYF. CDR3 DNA: TGTGCCAGCAGTCTAACTAGCGGGAGCTCCTACGAGCAGTACTTC.

The V call is TRBV14, the J call TRBJ2-2; possible D gene TRBD1, 5 bases. CDR3 size: 13 residues. The V gene's germline CDR1 is SGHDN and CDR2 FVKESK. Trimming pared 4 bases from V and 4 bases from J, leaving 7 bases between. CDR3 nucleotide sequence: TGTGCCAGCAGCCTTCAGGGCACCGGGGAGCTGTTTTTT. The encoded protein is CASSLQGTGELFF.

This clonotype was detected a few times. The chain joins TRBV12-3 or TRBV12-4 to TRBJ1-2; no reliable D call. This CDR3 is built from 13 residues. The V end was cut by 3 bases, the J end by 3 bases, with 8 bases between. The CDR3: CASSLLQHYGYTF. The CDR3 DNA reads as TGTGCCAGCAGTTTGTTACAGCACTATGGCTACACCTTC.

This clonotype was seen many times. The chain joins TRBV4-3 to TRBJ1-6; D gene unclear. V lost 1 base, J lost 10 bases, and 8 bases lay in between. This CDR3 spans 13 amino acids. Per the germline V gene, CDR1 is LGHNA and CDR2 is YSLEER. The CDR3 sequence: CASSQGEGSPLHF. CDR3 bases: TGCGCCAGCAGCCAAGGTGAGGGATCACCCCTCCACTTT.

V usage is TRBV4-3 and J usage is TRBJ2-2, with 7 positions matching TRBD2. CDR1 LGHNA and CDR2 YSLEER come from the germline V gene. There are 14 residues in the CDR3. The ends lost 5 bases at V and 7 bases at J; junction bases unmatched: 7. In nucleotides, the CDR3 is TGCGCCAGCAGCAGAGGACTAGTGAGCGGGGAGCTGTTTTTT. Amino acid sequence: CASSRGLVSGELFF.

This rearrangement joins TRBV6-2 or TRBV6-3 to TRBJ2-5, with 9 bases matching TRBD2. Germline values: CDR1 MNHEY, CDR2 SVGEGT. V was clipped by 6 bases and J by 0 bases; unmatched bases: 5. This CDR3 contains 15 residues. CDR3 sequence (DNA): TGTGCCAGCAGCCCAATAGCGGGGGACCAAGAGACCCAGTACTTC. Residues: CASSPIAGDQETQYF.